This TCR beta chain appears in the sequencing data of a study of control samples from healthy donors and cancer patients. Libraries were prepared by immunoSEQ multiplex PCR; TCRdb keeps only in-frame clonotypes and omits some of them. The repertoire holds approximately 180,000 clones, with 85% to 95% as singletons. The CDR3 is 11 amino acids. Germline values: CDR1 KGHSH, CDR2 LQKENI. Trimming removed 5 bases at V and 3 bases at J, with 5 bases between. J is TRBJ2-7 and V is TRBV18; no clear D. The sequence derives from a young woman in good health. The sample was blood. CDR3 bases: TGTGCCAGCTCATCATACTACGAGCAGTACTTC. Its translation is CASSSYYEQYF.